A single sample gave rise to the 15 T cell receptor beta chains below, sequenced in a study of circulating and synovial CD4+ cells in juvenile arthritis. Produced via immunoSEQ multiplex PCR; TCRdb's table is partial and in-frame only. The sample records about 1,500 clones, more than 95% being singletons. Sequencing was carried out using CD4+ T cells from synovial fluid. The receptors here all came from a human donor with juvenile idiopathic arthritis.

This chain uses TRBV19 with TRBJ1-1, with TRBD1 matching 9 bases. The CDR3 length is 15 residues. V trimming: 8 bases; J trimming: 3 bases; junction bases outside the gene matches: 10. CDR1 LNHDA and CDR2 SQIVND come from the germline V gene (reference sequence). The CDR3 sequence: CASLERTGEYTEAFF. In DNA form, the CDR3 reads TGTGCCAGTCTGGAACGGACAGGGGAGTACACTGAAGCTTTCTTT.

This clone was picked up one time. The chain couples TRBV5-4 to TRBJ1-1; TRBD1 agrees at 10 bases. Germline V lookup: CDR1 SGHNT, CDR2 YYREEE (reference sequence). Unmatched junction bases numbered 3, after V lost 1 base and J lost 3 bases. The CDR3 length is 15 residues. For the CDR3, the DNA is TGTGCCAGCAGCTTGTTCGGGACAGGGGACACTGAAGCTTTCTTT. Protein product: CASSLFGTGDTEAFF. The whole variable domain, filled in from reference TRBV5-4 and TRBJ1-1, reads ETGVTQSPTHLIKTRGQQVTLRCSSQSGHNTVSWYQQALGQGPQFIFQYYREEENGRGNFPPRFSGLQFPNYSSELNVNALELDDSALYLCASSLFGTGDTEAFFGQGTRLTVV.

CDR3: CASSATGVRGYTF. The CDR3 region has the DNA TGTGCCAGCAGTGCTACAGGGGTTCGGGGCTACACCTTC. The chain has TRBV27 and TRBJ1-2, with 7 bases fitting TRBD1. Germline assignment: CDR1 MNHEY and CDR2 SMNVEV (reference sequence). V dropped 5 bases and J dropped 8; count of bases not matched to a gene: 8. The CDR3 loop spans 13 amino acids.

J is TRBJ2-1 and V is TRBV11-2; 8 nucleotides align to TRBD2. The germline gives CDR1 SGHAT, CDR2 FQNNGV. The CDR3 sequence is 16 residues long. Unmatched junction bases numbered 8, after V lost 1 base and J lost 6 bases. The CDR3, as DNA: TGTGCCAGCAGCTTAGGGAGACTAGCGATTCGCAATGAGCAGTTCTTC. Translation: CASSLGRLAIRNEQFF.

DNA for the CDR3: TGTGCCACCAGTACGACAGGGTTCTATGGCTACACCTTC. This codes for CATSTTGFYGYTF. V gene TRBV15 combines with J gene TRBJ1-2; 7 bases align to TRBD1. Germline-derived CDR1 and CDR2 are LNHNV and YYDKDF (reference sequence). The CDR3 is 13 residues long. V gave up 6 bases and J gave up 4 bases; unmatched junction bases: 5.

The CDR3: CAISEWQDLNYGYTF. The CDR3 nucleotides read TGTGCCATCAGTGAGTGGCAAGATCTCAACTATGGCTACACCTTC. V usage is TRBV10-3 and J usage is TRBJ1-2; D unresolved. V lost 1 base and J 2 bases, leaving 11 bases between the germline ends. The CDR3 extends over 15 amino acids. CDR1 is ENHRY, CDR2 SYGVKD, per germline.

The chain combines TRBV13 with TRBJ1-3, with TRBD1 as a possible D gene (6 bases). The length of the CDR3 is 18 residues. Germline V CDR1 and CDR2: PRHDT, FYEKMQ (reference sequence). V gave up 4 bases and J gave up 0 bases, with 19 bases separating them. The CDR3 is CASSSSRGAVSSGNTIYF. In DNA form, the CDR3 reads TGTGCCAGCAGCTCCTCCCGGGGGGCAGTTTCCTCTGGAAACACCATATATTTT.

The V gene is TRBV2, the J gene TRBJ2-1; D might be TRBD2 (6 bases). Germline lookup yields CDR1 SNHLY and CDR2 FYNNEI. V lost 3 bases and J lost 2, with 11 bases in between. There are 15 residues in the CDR3. CDR3 in DNA: TGTGCCAGCAGTGAGGTAGTAGCGGCCTACAATGAGCAGTTCTTC. Translated: CASSEVVAAYNEQFF.

About this clone itself: The junction shows a germline mismatch at one end, possibly a read error. The CDR3 loop is CVSSITGDGDNYGYTF. CDR3 bases: TGTGTCAGTAGTATTACAGGCGATGGAGATAACTATGGCTACACCTTC. This chain links TRBV19 with TRBJ1-2, with a tentative D call TRBD1 (5 bases). CDR3 length: 16 amino acids. Germline values: CDR1 LNHDA, CDR2 SQIVND (reference sequence).

The V and J genes are TRBV27 and TRBJ2-1; 8 bases align to TRBD2. The CDR3 covers 15 residues. J was trimmed by 6 bases and V by 6 bases; bases with no gene match: 10. Germline V lookup: CDR1 MNHEY, CDR2 SMNVEV (reference sequence). CDR3 DNA sequence: TGTGCCAGCAGGTCTAAGCGGGAGCATCGCAATGAGCAGTTCTTC. It specifies CASRSKREHRNEQFF.

The V and J genes are TRBV6-6 and TRBJ2-7, with 11 positions matching TRBD1. The germline V gene has CDR1 MNHNY and CDR2 SVGAGI (reference sequence). This CDR3 contains 15 residues. J gave up 2 bases and V 5 bases, and 5 bases lay outside the gene matches. The CDR3 DNA sequence: TGTGCCAGCAGTCGCGGGACAGGGGGGACCTACGAGCAGTACTTC. This translates into CASSRGTGGTYEQYF.

This chain connects TRBV11-2 to TRBJ2-2; TRBD1 aligns across 8 bases. Trimming cost V 5 bases and J 7 bases; bases outside gene matches: 12. There are 16 residues in the CDR3. Germline lookup yields CDR1 SGHAT and CDR2 FQNNGV. The CDR3 DNA reads as TGTGCCAGCAGCCGAAATACAGGGGGGTTCGGCGGGGAGCTGTTTTTT. The encoded protein is CASSRNTGGFGGELFF.

The rearrangement links TRBV6-6 to TRBJ1-1; D gene uncertain. Germline CDR1 is MNHNY and CDR2 is SVGAGI (reference sequence). Trimming left V 6 bases short and J 1 base short, with 9 bases between. The CDR3 is 13 residues long. CDR3 sequence (DNA): TGTGCCAGCAGACAATTGTCGAACACTGAAGCTTTCTTT. Protein product: CASRQLSNTEAFF.

The chain links TRBV7-9 to TRBJ2-3, with 8 bases identical to TRBD2. V dropped 3 bases and J dropped 5; count of bases not matched to a gene: 10. This CDR3 comprises 16 residues. Germline loops: CDR1 SEHNR, CDR2 FQNEAQ (reference sequence). The CDR3 region is CASSLALGRAIDTQYF. CDR3 coding DNA: TGTGCCAGCAGCTTGGCCCTCGGGAGGGCCATAGATACGCAGTATTTT. Complete variable domain (other parts from reference TRBV7-9 and TRBJ2-3): DTGVSQNPRHKITKRGQNVTFRCDPISEHNRLYWYRQTLGQGPEFLTYFQNEAQLEKSRLLSDRFSAERPKGSFSTLEIQRTEQGDSAMYLCASSLALGRAIDTQYFGPGTRLTVL.

This chain connects TRBV10-3 to TRBJ1-2; D ambiguous. Germline V gives CDR1 ENHRY, CDR2 SYGVKD. The CDR3 totals 13 residues. The V end lost 2 bases, the J end lost 0 bases, and 4 bases lay between the germline ends. The chain's CDR3 is CAISEGANYGYTF. The CDR3 DNA reads TGTGCCATCAGTGAGGGAGCTAACTATGGCTACACCTTC.